This paragraph reports one T cell receptor (beta chain). Its antigen is unidentified. Sequenced patients had shown CD8+CD57+ cell expansion by flow cytometry. All patients had severe acquired aplastic anemia. The data originate from a study of CD8+CD57+ T cells in acquired aplastic anemia. At the level of the study: Average DNA yield from sorted CD4+ and CD8+ cells was roughly 3 ug. Study-wide findings and caveats: Significance was not reached for CD8+ Simpson's diversity between patients and controls. About 30 CD8+ CDR3 sequences occurred in both the patients and the controls.

Profiling of TCR beta VDJ combinations and CDR3 sequences used genomic DNA as template. TCRdb analysed the reads with MiXCR anew, one entry per CDR3 protein. The profile shows 170,000 or so distinct CDR3 sequences, roughly 65% of them singletons. The CDR3 runs to 15 residues. Germline CDR1 and CDR2: DFQATT and SNEGSKA (reference sequence). Between the trimmed V and J ends, which lost 2 bases and 6 bases, there was a span of 19 bases. The TCR originated in a human donor with aplastic anemia. This sequence joins TRBV20-1 and TRBJ1-2; D is possibly TRBD1 (5 bases). Material for sequencing was sorted CD4+, CD8+, or CD8+CD57+ T cells (not recorded which) from PBMCs. DNA of the CDR3: TGCAGTGCTAGACGAAATCTACAGGATCCCAATGGCTACACCTTC. Its protein product is CSARRNLQDPNGYTF.